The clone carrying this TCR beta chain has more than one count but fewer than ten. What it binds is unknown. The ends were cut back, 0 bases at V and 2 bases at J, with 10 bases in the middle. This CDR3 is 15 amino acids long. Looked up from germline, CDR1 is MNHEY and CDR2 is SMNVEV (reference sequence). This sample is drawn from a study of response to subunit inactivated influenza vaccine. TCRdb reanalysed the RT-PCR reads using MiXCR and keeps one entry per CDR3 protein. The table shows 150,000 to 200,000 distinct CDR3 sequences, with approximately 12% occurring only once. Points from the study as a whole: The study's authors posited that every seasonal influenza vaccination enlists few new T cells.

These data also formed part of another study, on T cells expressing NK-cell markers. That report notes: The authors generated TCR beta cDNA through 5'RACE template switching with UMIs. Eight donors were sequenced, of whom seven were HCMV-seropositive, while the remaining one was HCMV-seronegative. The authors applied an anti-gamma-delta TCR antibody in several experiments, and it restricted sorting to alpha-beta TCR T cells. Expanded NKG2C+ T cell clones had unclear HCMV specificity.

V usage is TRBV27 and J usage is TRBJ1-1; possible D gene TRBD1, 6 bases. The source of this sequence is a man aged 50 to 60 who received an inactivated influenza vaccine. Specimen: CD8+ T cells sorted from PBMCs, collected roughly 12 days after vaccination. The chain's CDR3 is CASSLSTGLNTEAFF. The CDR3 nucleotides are TGTGCCAGCAGTTTATCGACAGGTTTAAACACTGAAGCTTTCTTT.